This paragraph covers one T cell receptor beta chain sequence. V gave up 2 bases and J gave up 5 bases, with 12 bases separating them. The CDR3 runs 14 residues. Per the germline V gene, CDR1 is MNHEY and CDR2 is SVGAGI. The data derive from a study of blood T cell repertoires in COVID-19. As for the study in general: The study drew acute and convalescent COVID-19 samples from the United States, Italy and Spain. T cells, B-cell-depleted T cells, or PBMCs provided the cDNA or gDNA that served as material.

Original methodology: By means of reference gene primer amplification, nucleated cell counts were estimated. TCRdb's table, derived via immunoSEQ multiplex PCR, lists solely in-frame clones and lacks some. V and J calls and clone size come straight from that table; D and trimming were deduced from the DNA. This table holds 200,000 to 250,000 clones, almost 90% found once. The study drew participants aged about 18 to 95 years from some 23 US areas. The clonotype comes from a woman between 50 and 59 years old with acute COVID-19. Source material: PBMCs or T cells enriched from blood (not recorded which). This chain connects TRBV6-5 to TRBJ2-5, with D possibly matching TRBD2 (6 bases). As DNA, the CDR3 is TGTGCCAGCAGTTACGGAGGGTCGTGGGAGACCCAGTACTTC. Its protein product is CASSYGGSWETQYF.